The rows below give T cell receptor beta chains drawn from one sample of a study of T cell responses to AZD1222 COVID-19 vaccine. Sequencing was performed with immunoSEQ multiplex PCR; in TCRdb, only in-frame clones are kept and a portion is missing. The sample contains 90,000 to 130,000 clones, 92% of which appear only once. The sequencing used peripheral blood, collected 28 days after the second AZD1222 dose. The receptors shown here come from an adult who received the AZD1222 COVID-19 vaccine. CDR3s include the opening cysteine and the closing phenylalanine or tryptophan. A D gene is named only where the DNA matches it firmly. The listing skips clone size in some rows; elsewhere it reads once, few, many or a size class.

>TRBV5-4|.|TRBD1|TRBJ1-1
CASSLGDRVGNTEAFF
TGTGCCAGCAGCTTGGGCGACAGGGTCGGGAACACTGAAGCTTTCTTT
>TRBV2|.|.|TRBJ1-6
CASSVSSSYNSPLHF
TGTGCCAGCAGTGTATCAAGCTCCTATAATTCACCCCTCCACTTT
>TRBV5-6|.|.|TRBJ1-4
CASSLAPGLRKGEKLFF
TGTGCCAGCAGCTTGGCACCGGGACTCCGAAAGGGGGAAAAACTGTTTTTT
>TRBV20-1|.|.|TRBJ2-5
CSASPPGPPRGETQYF
TGCAGTGCTAGTCCACCGGGACCCCCGAGGGGAGAGACCCAGTACTTC
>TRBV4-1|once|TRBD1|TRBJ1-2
CASSQDRQGGGYTF
TGCGCCAGCAGCCAAGATCGACAGGGAGGTGGCTACACCTTC
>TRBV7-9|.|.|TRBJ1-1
CASRLQGNTEAFF
TGTGCCAGCAGGTTACAGGGGAACACTGAAGCTTTCTTT
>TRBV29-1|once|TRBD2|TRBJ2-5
CSVEEGLAGSETQYF
TGCAGCGTTGAAGAGGGACTAGCGGGATCAGAGACCCAGTACTTC
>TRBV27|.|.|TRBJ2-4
CASGHWGRRNIQYF
TGTGCCAGCGGCCATTGGGGGCGAAGAAACATTCAGTACTTC
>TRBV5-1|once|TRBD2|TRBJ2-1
CASSLAPSGGAVEQFF
TGCGCCAGCAGCTTGGCCCCTAGCGGGGGGGCCGTTGAGCAGTTCTTC
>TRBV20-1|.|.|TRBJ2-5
CSASVQETQYF
TGCAGTGCTAGCGTCCAAGAGACCCAGTACTTC
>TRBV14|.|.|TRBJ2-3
CASSPRRRGAGDTQYF
TGTGCCAGCAGCCCGCGGAGACGGGGGGCGGGAGATACGCAGTATTTT
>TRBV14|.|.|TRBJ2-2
CASSQGVSTGELFF
TGTGCCAGCAGCCAAGGGGTCTCCACCGGGGAGCTGTTTTTT
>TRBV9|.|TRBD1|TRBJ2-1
CASSASKWDSLYYNEQFF
TGTGCCAGCAGCGCTAGCAAGTGGGACAGCTTATACTACAATGAGCAGTTCTTC
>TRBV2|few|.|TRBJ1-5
CASSDRTAMQPQHF
TGTGCCAGCAGTGACCGGACAGCAATGCAGCCCCAGCATTTT
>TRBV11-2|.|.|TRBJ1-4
CASSLRGTQGWTNEKLFF
TGTGCCAGCAGCTTAAGGGGGACCCAGGGTTGGACTAATGAAAAACTGTTTTTT
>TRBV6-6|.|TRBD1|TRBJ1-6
CASRPRDRENSPLHF
TGTGCCAGCAGACCCCGTGACAGGGAAAATTCACCCCTCCACTTT
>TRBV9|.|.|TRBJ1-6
CASSVGGPLYNSPLHF
TGTGCCAGCAGCGTGGGGGGACCGCTCTATAATTCACCCCTCCACTTT
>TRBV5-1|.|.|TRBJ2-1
CASSFTGLSNNEQFF
TGCGCCAGCAGCTTCACAGGGTTATCGAACAATGAGCAGTTCTTC
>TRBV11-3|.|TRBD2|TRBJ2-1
CASSSGTSGGNSYNEQFF
TGTGCCAGCAGCTCAGGGACTAGCGGGGGGAACTCCTACAATGAGCAGTTCTTC
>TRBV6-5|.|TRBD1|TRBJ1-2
CASSYGTGVGYTF
TGTGCCAGCAGTTACGGGACAGGGGTTGGCTACACCTTC
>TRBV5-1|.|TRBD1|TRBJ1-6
CASSLAGGTGFFSLHF
TGCGCCAGCAGCTTGGCCGGAGGGACAGGGTTTTTTTCCCTCCACTTT
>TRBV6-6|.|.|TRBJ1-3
CASSYRGPPSGNTIYF
TGTGCCAGCAGTTACAGGGGCCCCCCCTCTGGAAACACCATATATTTT
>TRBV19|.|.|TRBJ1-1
CASTPPGDLNTEAFF
TGTGCCAGTACCCCGCCGGGGGATTTGAACACTGAAGCTTTCTTT
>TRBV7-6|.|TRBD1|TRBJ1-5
CASSLGVWTGAQPQHF
TGTGCCAGCAGCTTAGGTGTCTGGACAGGGGCACAGCCCCAGCATTTT
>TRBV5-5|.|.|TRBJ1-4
CASSPRTFNEKLFF
TGTGCCAGCAGCCCCCGGACCTTTAATGAAAAACTGTTTTTT
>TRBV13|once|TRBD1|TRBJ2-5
CASNLRGTGLGETQYF
TGTGCCAGCAACTTAAGGGGGACAGGGCTAGGGGAGACCCAGTACTTC
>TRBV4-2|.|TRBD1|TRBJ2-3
CASSRPGQVTDTQYF
TGTGCCAGCAGCCGACCGGGACAGGTGACAGATACGCAGTATTTT
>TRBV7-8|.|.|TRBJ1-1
CASSLAGSGRRNTEAFF
TGTGCCAGCAGCTTAGCAGGTTCAGGGAGGAGGAACACTGAAGCTTTCTTT
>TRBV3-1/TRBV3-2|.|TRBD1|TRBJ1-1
CASSPPTGDTEAFF
TGTGCCAGCAGCCCACCGACAGGGGACACTGAAGCTTTCTTT
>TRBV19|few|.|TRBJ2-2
CASSITGGDTGELFF
TGTGCCAGTAGTATTACAGGGGGGGACACCGGGGAGCTGTTTTTT
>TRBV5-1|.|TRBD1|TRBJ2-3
CASSLIGQGGSTDTQYF
TGCGCCAGCAGCTTGATAGGACAGGGTGGGAGCACAGATACGCAGTATTTT
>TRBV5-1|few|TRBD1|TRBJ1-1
CASSDQQGTGEAFF
TGCGCCAGCAGCGACCAGCAGGGGACAGGTGAAGCTTTCTTT
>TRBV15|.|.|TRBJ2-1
CATSRGRDLYNEQFF
TGTGCCACCAGCAGAGGCCGGGACTTATACAATGAGCAGTTCTTC
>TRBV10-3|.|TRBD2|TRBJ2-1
CAISGRGEYNEQFF
TGTGCCATCAGTGGGCGGGGGGAGTACAATGAGCAGTTCTTC
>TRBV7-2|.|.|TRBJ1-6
CASSLARHNSPLHF
TGTGCCAGCAGCTTAGCCAGACATAATTCACCCCTCCACTTT
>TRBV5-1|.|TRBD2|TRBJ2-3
CASSRGLAGASTDTQYF
TGCGCCAGCAGCCGCGGACTAGCGGGGGCTAGCACAGATACGCAGTATTTT
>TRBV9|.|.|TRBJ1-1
CASSPGHPNTEAFF
TGTGCCAGCAGCCCCGGACACCCGAACACTGAAGCTTTCTTT
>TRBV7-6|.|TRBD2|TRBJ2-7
CASSLGTSGNYEQYF
TGTGCCAGCAGCTTAGGGACTAGCGGTAACTACGAGCAGTACTTC
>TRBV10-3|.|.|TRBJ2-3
CAISGGRSTDTQYF
TGTGCCATCAGCGGGGGGCGGAGCACAGATACGCAGTATTTT
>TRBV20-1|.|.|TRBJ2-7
CSARTGSEQYF
TGCAGTGCTAGGACAGGTAGCGAGCAGTACTTC
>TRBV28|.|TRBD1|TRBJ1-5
CASSLQGFGNQPQHF
TGTGCCAGCAGCCTACAGGGGTTCGGCAATCAGCCCCAGCATTTT
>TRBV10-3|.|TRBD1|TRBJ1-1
CAISRQGVNTEAFF
TGTGCCATCAGTAGACAGGGGGTGAACACTGAAGCTTTCTTT
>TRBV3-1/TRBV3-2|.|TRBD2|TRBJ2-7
CASSQAWGGSGEQYF
TGTGCCAGCAGCCAAGCCTGGGGGGGGTCGGGCGAGCAGTACTTC
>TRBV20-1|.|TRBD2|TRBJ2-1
CSASLAGGFYNEQFF
TGCAGTGCCAGTCTAGCGGGGGGGTTCTACAATGAGCAGTTCTTC
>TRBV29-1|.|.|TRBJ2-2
CSVGRGLTGELFF
TGCAGCGTTGGCAGGGGCCTCACCGGGGAGCTGTTTTTT
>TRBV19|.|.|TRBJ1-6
CASRDSQEPLHF
TGTGCCAGTAGGGACAGCCAAGAACCCCTCCACTTT
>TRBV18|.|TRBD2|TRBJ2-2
CASSPGLSNTGELFF
TGTGCCAGCTCACCGGGACTATCGAACACCGGGGAGCTGTTTTTT
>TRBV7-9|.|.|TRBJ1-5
CASTWGADQPQHF
TGTGCCAGCACTTGGGGGGCAGATCAGCCCCAGCATTTT
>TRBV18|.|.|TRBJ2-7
CASSPPLPAAEQYF
TGTGCCAGCTCACCACCGCTGCCTGCGGCCGAGCAGTACTTC
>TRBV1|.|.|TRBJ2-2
CTSSQVISSFGTGELFF
TGCACCAGCAGCCAAGTAATCAGCAGCTTTGGCACCGGGGAGCTGTTTTTT
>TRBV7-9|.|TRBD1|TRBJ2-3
CASSHRDSSTDTQYF
TGTGCCAGCAGCCACCGGGACAGTAGCACAGATACGCAGTATTTT